This T cell receptor (beta chain) stems from a study of blood T cell repertoires in COVID-19. For the study at large: Samples of COVID-19 (acute and convalescent) were obtained from the United States, Italy and Spain.

Per the original data handling: Reference gene primer amplification gave estimated nucleated cell counts. Assay: immunoSEQ multiplex PCR; the TCRdb copy retains only in-frame clones and omits some. D and trimming were read from the DNA, whereas the V and J calls and clone size are those reported in that table. The sample yields about 110,000 clones, roughly 88% seen once. Material: peripheral blood. The clonotype was recovered from a woman older than 75 with active or convalescent COVID-19.

Here the CDR3 DNA reads TGTGCCAGCAGTTTACAGACAGGCGGCTATGGCTACACCTTC. Encoded protein: CASSLQTGGYGYTF. The V and J genes are TRBV27 and TRBJ1-2, with a weak D call TRBD1 (6 bases). V was cut by 2 bases and J by 4 bases, with 11 bases left in between. The length of the CDR3 is 14 residues. Germline loops: CDR1 MNHEY, CDR2 SMNVEV (reference sequence).